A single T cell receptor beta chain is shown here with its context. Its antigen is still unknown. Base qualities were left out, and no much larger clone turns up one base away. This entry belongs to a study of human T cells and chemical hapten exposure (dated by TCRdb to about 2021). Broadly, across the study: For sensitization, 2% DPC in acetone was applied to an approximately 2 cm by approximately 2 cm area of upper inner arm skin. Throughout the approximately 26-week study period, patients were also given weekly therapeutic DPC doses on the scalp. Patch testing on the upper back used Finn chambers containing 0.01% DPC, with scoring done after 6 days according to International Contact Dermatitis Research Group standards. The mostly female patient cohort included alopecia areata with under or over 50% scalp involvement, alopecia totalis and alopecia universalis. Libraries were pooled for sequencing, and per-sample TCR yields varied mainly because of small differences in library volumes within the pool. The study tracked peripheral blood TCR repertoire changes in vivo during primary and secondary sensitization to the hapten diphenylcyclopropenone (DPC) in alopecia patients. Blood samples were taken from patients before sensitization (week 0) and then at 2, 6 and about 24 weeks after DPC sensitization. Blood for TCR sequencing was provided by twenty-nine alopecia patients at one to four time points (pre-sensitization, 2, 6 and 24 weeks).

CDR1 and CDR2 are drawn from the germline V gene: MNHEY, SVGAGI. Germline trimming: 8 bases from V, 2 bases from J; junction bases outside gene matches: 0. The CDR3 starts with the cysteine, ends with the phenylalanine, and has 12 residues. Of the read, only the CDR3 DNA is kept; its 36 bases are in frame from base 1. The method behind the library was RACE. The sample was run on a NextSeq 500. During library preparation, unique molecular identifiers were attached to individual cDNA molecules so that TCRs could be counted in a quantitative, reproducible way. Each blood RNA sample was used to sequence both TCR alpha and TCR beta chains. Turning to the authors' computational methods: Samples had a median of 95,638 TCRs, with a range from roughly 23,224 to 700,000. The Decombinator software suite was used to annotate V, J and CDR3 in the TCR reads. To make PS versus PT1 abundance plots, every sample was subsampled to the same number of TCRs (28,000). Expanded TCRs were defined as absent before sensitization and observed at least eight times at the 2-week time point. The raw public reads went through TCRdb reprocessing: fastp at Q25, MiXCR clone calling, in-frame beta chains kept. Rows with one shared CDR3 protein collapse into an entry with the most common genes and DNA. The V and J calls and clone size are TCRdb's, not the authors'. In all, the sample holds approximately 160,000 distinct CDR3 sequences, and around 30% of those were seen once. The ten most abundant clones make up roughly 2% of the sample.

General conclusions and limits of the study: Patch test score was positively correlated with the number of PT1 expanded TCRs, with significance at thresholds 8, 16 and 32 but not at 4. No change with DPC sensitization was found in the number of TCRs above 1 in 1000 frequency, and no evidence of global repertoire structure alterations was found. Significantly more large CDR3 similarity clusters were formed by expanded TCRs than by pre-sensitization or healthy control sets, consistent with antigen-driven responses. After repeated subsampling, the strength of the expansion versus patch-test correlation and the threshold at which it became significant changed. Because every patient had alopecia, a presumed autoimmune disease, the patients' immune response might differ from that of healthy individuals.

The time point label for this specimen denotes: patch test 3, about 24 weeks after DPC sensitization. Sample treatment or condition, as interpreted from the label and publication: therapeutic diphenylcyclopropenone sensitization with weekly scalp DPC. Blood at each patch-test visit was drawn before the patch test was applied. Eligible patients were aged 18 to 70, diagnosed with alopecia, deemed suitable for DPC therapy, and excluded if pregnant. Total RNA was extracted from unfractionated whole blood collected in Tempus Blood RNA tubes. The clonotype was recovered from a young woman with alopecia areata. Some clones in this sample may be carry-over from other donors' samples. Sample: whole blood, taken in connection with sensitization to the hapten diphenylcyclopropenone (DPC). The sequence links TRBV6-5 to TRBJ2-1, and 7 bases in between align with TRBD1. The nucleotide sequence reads TGTGCCAGCGGACAGGCCTACAATGAGCAGTTCTTC. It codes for CASGQAYNEQFF.